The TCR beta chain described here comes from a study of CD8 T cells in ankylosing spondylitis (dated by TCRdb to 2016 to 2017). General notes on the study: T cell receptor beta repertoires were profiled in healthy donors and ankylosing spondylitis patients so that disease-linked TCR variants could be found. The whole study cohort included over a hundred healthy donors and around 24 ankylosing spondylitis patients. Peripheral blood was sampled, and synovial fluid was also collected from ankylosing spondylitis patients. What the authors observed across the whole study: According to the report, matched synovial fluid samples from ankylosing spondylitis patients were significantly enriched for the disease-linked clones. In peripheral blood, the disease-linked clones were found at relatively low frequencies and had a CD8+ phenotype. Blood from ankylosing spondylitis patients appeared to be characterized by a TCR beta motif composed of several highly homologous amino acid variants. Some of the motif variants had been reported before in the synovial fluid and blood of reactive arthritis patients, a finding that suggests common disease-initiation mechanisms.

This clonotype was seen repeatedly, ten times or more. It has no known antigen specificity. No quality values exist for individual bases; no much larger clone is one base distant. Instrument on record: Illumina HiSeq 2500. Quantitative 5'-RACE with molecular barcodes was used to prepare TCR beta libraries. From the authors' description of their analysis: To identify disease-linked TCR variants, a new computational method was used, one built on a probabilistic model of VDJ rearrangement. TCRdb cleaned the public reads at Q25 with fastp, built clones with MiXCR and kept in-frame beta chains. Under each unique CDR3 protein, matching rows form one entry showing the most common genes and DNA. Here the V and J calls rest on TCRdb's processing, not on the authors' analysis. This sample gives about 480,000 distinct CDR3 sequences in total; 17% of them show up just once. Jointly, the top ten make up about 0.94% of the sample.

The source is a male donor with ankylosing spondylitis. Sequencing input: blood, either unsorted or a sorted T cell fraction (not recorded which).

DNA sequence: TGTGCCAGCAGTTTAGGTAGCCGAAAGCAGTTCTTC. Translated, this is CASSLGSRKQFF. This sequence uses TRBV12-3 or TRBV12-4 and TRBJ2-1; the D gene remains uncertain. V and J lose 1 base and 11 bases, and a span of 9 bases separates them. The CDR3 spans 12 residues, from the cysteine through the phenylalanine. Just the 36-base CDR3 DNA is kept, in frame starting at base 1.